These 11 T cell receptor beta chains share one sample of origin, sequenced in a study of cytomegalovirus exposure and HLA in healthy donors. The PCR had 60 Vbeta and 13 Jbeta primers. Assay used: immunoSEQ multiplex PCR; TCRdb lists only in-frame clones, some missing. In the table there are 150,000 to 250,000 clones, 70% to 85% of which are singletons. The sequencing sample was made of PBMCs. The receptors here all came from a boy younger than 10 in good health and CMV-seronegative.

The chain couples TRBV7-2 to TRBJ2-1, with unresolved D. V was shortened by 7 bases and J by 6 bases, with 13 bases between the two germline ends. Germline V gene data show CDR1 as SGHTA and CDR2 as FQGNSA. The CDR3 totals 13 residues. CDR3 sequence: CASTSSIVNEQFF. Written as DNA, the CDR3 is TGTGCCAGCACTTCGAGTATCGTCAATGAGCAGTTCTTC.

This clone has only one observation. The V gene is TRBV5-6, the J gene TRBJ1-1; 9 nucleotides match TRBD1. Unmatched junction bases numbered 13, after V lost 4 bases and J lost 3 bases. The germline gives CDR1 SGHDT, CDR2 YYEEEE. The CDR3 is 17 amino acids. The CDR3: CASSTYYRDREDTEAFF. The CDR3 DNA reads TGTGCCAGCAGCACATATTATCGGGACAGGGAGGACACTGAAGCTTTCTTT.

The table lists this clone with a count of one. This sequence joins TRBV5-1 and TRBJ1-2, with 8 bases identical to TRBD1. V shed 4 bases and J 4 bases; nucleotides not matched to a gene: 6. From germline, CDR1 is SGHRS and CDR2 YFSETQ. This CDR3 has 14 amino acids. CDR3 region: CASSPTGGAYGYTF. The DNA for the CDR3 is TGCGCCAGCAGCCCTACAGGGGGAGCCTATGGCTACACCTTC. Drawing the rest from reference TRBV5-1 and TRBJ1-2, the complete variable domain is KAGVTQTPRYLIKTRGQQVTLSCSPISGHRSVSWYQQTPGQGLQFLFEYFSETQRNKGNFPGRFSGRQFSNSRSEMNVSTLELGDSALYLCASSPTGGAYGYTFGSGTRLTVV.

The chain is built from TRBV15 and TRBJ1-2, with 8 bases matching TRBD1. CDR3 length equals 16 residues. V gave up 0 bases and J gave up 7 bases; unmatched junction bases: 10. Germline CDR1 reads LNHNV; CDR2 reads YYDKDF (reference sequence). The CDR3 DNA reads as TGTGCCACCAGCAGAGATCGCGAGACAGGGGAAGGTGGCTACACCTTC. Protein sequence: CATSRDRETGEGGYTF.

The genes are TRBV6-1 and TRBJ1-2, with a weak D call TRBD1 (6 bases). The CDR3 contains 18 residues. Trimming left V 4 bases short and J 5 bases short, with 26 bases between. From germline, CDR1 is MNHNS and CDR2 SASEGT. Written as DNA, the CDR3 is TGTGCCAGCAGTGGAATTGGTACAGGGCAGCCTCTACGGTATGGCTACACCTTC. Amino acids: CASSGIGTGQPLRYGYTF.

The chain recombines TRBV9 with TRBJ2-6; no firm D call. The length of the CDR3 is 15 residues. Deletions cut 0 bases from V and 0 bases from J, with 4 bases between. CDR1 is SGDLS, CDR2 YYNGEE, per germline. The CDR3 nucleotides are TGTGCCAGCAGCGTAGTCGGCTCTGGGGCCAACGTCCTGACTTTC. Amino acids: CASSVVGSGANVLTF.

The V gene is TRBV15, the J gene TRBJ2-5, with TRBD2 matching 7 bases. Germline V gene sequence: CDR1 LNHNV, CDR2 YYDKDF (reference sequence). The CDR3 extends over 14 amino acids. V lost 1 base, J lost 6 bases, and 5 bases stayed unmatched. As DNA, the CDR3 is TGTGCCACCAGCAGAGGACTAGCTAGGCAGACCCAGTACTTC. The encoded protein is CATSRGLARQTQYF.

The chain joins TRBV6-5 to TRBJ2-5; TRBD1 is a possible D gene (5 bases). V was pared by 2 bases and J by 5 bases, with 12 bases between. The germline V gene has CDR1 MNHEY and CDR2 SVGAGI. This CDR3 comprises 14 residues. The DNA for the CDR3 is TGTGCCAGCAGTTACACAGGAAATGCGGAGACCCAGTACTTC. It codes for CASSYTGNAETQYF.

V usage is TRBV18 and J usage is TRBJ2-3, with TRBD1 as a possible D gene (6 bases). The ends were cut back, 4 bases at V and 3 bases at J, with 11 bases in the middle. This CDR3 region has 14 residues. CDR1 is KGHSH and CDR2 is LQKENI in the germline V gene. The CDR3 reads CASSHGTHTDTQYF. CDR3 in DNA: TGTGCCAGCTCACACGGGACACATACAGATACGCAGTATTTT.

This sequence joins TRBV4-1 and TRBJ1-2, with D perhaps TRBD1 (5 bases). Looked up from germline, CDR1 is MGHRA and CDR2 is YSYEKL. V was pared by 1 base and J by 1 base, with 10 bases between. There are 15 residues in the CDR3. The CDR3 sequence is CASSQVGGVNYGYTF. The CDR3 coding sequence is TGCGCCAGCAGCCAAGTAGGAGGGGTTAACTATGGCTACACCTTC.

The gene calls are TRBV5-1 and TRBJ2-3; D is possibly TRBD2 (7 bases). The CDR3 is 14 residues long. Looked up from germline, CDR1 is SGHRS and CDR2 is YFSETQ. V was pared by 7 bases and J by 5 bases, with 17 bases between. This CDR3 is CASLGGAPRDTQYF. The CDR3 DNA follows: TGCGCCAGCTTGGGGGGGGCACCCAGAGATACGCAGTATTTT.